Following are 22 T cell receptor beta chains from one sample sequenced in a study of T cells in Graves' hyperthyroidism and ophthalmopathy. The source material, RNA transcripts, was used to amplify TCR beta CDR3 regions. The HTBI primer set served for first-round RT-PCR of the TCR CDR3. MiXCR was run by TCRdb on the multiplex PCR reads, yielding one entry per CDR3 protein. This table holds about 640,000 distinct CDR3 sequences, under 25% found once. The sample consisted of blood. The receptor set was obtained from a man between 25 and 39 years old with Graves' ophthalmopathy.

This chain links TRBV7-3 with TRBJ2-3, with D perhaps matching TRBD2 (5 bases). V was shortened by 0 bases and J by 4 bases, with 8 bases between the two germline ends. CDR1 is SGHTA, CDR2 FQGTGA, per germline. The CDR3 spans 14 residues. In DNA form, the CDR3 reads TGTGCCAGCAGCTTAACTCCTAGCTCAGATACGCAGTATTTT. It translates to CASSLTPSSDTQYF.

This clonotype was observed many times. The rearrangement uses TRBV20-1 and TRBJ2-7, with 7 bases lining up with TRBD2. J gave up 0 bases and V 2 bases, and 10 bases lay outside the gene matches. Per the germline V gene, CDR1 is DFQATT and CDR2 is SNEGSKA (reference sequence). The CDR3 is 16 residues long. CDR3 protein: CSARPALAAASYEQYF. DNA of the CDR3: TGCAGTGCTAGACCAGCCCTAGCGGCAGCCTCCTACGAGCAGTACTTC.

This clonotype was counted at least ten times. V is TRBV30 and J is TRBJ1-2, with TRBD1 as a possible D gene (6 bases). Looked up from germline, CDR1 is GTSNPN and CDR2 is SVGIG (reference sequence). The V end lost 5 bases, the J end lost 5 bases, and 12 bases lay between the germline ends. The CDR3 spans 12 residues. The DNA of the CDR3 is TGTGCCTGGGGGACAAGGGTTTATGGCTACACCTTC. Protein product: CAWGTRVYGYTF.

On this clonotype itself: An end of the junction differs from the germline gene, which may be a read error. The rearrangement joins TRBV3-1 to TRBJ1-2, with 7 bases fitting TRBD1. Germline CDR1 reads LGHDT; CDR2 reads YNNKEL (reference sequence). The CDR3 runs 14 residues. Here the CDR3 DNA reads TGTGCCAGCAGCCAGGAAACAGGGGCGGGAGGCTACGCCTTC. Translation: CASSQETGAGGYAF. Using reference TRBV3-1 and TRBJ1-2 for the parts outside the CDR3, the full variable domain is DTAVSQTPKYLVTQMGNDKSIKCEQNLGHDTMYWYKQDSKKFLKIMFSYNNKELIINETVPNRFSPKSPDKAHLNLHINSLELGDSAVYFCASSQETGAGGYAFGSGTRLTVV.

A few counts support this clonotype. This sequence joins TRBV6-1 and TRBJ1-1; possibly TRBD1 for D (6 bases). V was shortened by 5 bases and J by 5 bases, with 18 bases between the two germline ends. The germline V gene encodes CDR1 MNHNS and CDR2 SASEGT. The CDR3 spans 15 residues. The CDR3 loop reads CASSWYPGAKTEAFF. The CDR3 region has the DNA TGTGCCAGCAGTTGGTACCCGGGGGCGAAGACTGAAGCTTTCTTT.

Only a few counts were recorded for this clonotype. This rearrangement joins TRBV4-2 to TRBJ2-3; the match to TRBD2 covers 7 bases. The CDR3 has 17 amino acids. Per the germline V gene, CDR1 is LGHNA and CDR2 is YNFKEQ. Germline trimming cut 0 bases from V and 3 bases from J; bases unmatched to any gene: 9. CDR3 nucleotides: TGTGCCAGCAGCCAAGATCCGTCGGGGGGAGAGACAGATACGCAGTATTTT. Translating it yields CASSQDPSGGETDTQYF.

This clonotype has just a few counts. This chain joins TRBV6-1 and TRBJ2-7, with TRBD1 as a possible D gene (6 bases). With 6 bases removed from V and 6 bases from J, the gap between germline ends came to 18 bases. Germline CDR1 is MNHNS and CDR2 is SASEGT. The CDR3 runs 14 residues. The CDR3 DNA is TGTGCCAGCAGCTCCGACAGGTTCAATTTCGAGCAGTACTTC. Amino acids: CASSSDRFNFEQYF.

This clonotype was found a few times. The gene calls are TRBV20-1 and TRBJ2-4; D is undetermined. The CDR3 is made up of 11 amino acids. V gave up 1 base and J gave up 11 bases, with 9 bases separating them. Germline V gene sequence: CDR1 DFQATT, CDR2 SNEGSKA (reference sequence). This chain's CDR3 is CSARGPVVQYF. The CDR3 region has the DNA TGCAGTGCTAGAGGACCCGTCGTTCAGTACTTC.

This chain links TRBV12-3 or TRBV12-4 with TRBJ1-5; 7 nucleotides match TRBD1. J gave up 5 bases and V 5 bases, and 9 bases lay outside the gene matches. This CDR3 has 15 residues. Here the CDR3 reads CASSPRQGLYQPQHF. CDR3 DNA: TGTGCCAGCAGTCCCCGACAGGGTTTATATCAGCCCCAGCATTTT.

This clonotype was seen a few times. V and J are TRBV27 and TRBJ2-7; possibly TRBD2 for D (6 bases). Trimming stripped 2 bases from V and 6 bases from J, with 14 bases between. Germline CDR1 MNHEY, CDR2 SMNVEV (reference sequence). This CDR3 is 14 amino acids long. The CDR3 DNA reads TGTGCCAGCAGTTTAGCGGCGGGGAAGGGCGAGCAGTACTTC. This sequence encodes CASSLAAGKGEQYF.

CDR3: CAISGTGGGGAGELFF. The CDR3 DNA reads TGTGCCATCTCCGGGACAGGGGGCGGGGGAGCTGGGGAGCTGTTTTTT. V gene TRBV10-3 combines with J gene TRBJ2-2, with 12 positions matching TRBD1. V was clipped by 8 bases and J by 8 bases; unmatched bases: 12. The CDR3 sequence is 16 residues long. Germline CDR1 and CDR2: ENHRY and SYGVKD.

This clonotype was recorded many times. The chain uses TRBV2 and TRBJ2-5, with D unresolved. Trimming shortened V by 8 bases and J by 2 bases, and 18 bases separated the two germline ends. Germline lookup yields CDR1 SNHLY and CDR2 FYNNEI. The CDR3 is made up of 15 amino acids. CDR3 residues: CASRHKTMSQETQYF. CDR3 nucleotides: TGTGCCAGCCGCCATAAAACGATGTCTCAAGAGACCCAGTACTTC.

As regards this clonotype: One end of the junction does not line up with germline, which may come from a read error. The chain joins TRBV5-1 to TRBJ1-4, with D uncertain. The CDR3 extends over 13 amino acids. Germline assignment: CDR1 SGHRS and CDR2 YFSETQ. The DNA for the CDR3 is TGTGCCAGCAGCCCCAATCGCAAGGAAAAACTGTTTTTT. This sequence encodes CASSPNRKEKLFF.

The genes are TRBV28 and TRBJ1-5, with a tentative D call TRBD1 (6 bases). CDR1 is MDHEN, CDR2 SYDVKM, per germline. The CDR3 covers 14 residues. Trimming took off 4 bases at V and 4 bases at J, with 11 bases between the two ends. CDR3 amino acids: CASSWEGGNQPQHF. As DNA, the CDR3 is TGTGCCAGCAGTTGGGAGGGGGGGAATCAGCCCCAGCATTTT.

The chain has TRBV5-1 and TRBJ2-7; 10 nucleotides agree with TRBD2. This CDR3 has 14 residues. With 4 bases clipped from V and 4 bases from J, the junction kept 5 bases outside the gene matches. CDR1 SGHRS and CDR2 YFSETQ come from the germline V gene. The CDR3 DNA reads TGCGCCAGCAGCGTGTCGGGACTAGCGTACGAGCAGTACTTC. Its translation is CASSVSGLAYEQYF.

This clonotype has ten or more counts. In nucleotides, the CDR3 is TGCAGTGCTAAAGGGACCGAGCAGTACTTC. The encoded protein is CSAKGTEQYF. The chain combines TRBV20-1 with TRBJ2-7; D is tentatively TRBD1 or TRBD2 (5 bases each). The V gene lost 4 bases and the J gene lost 6 bases, with 7 bases spanning the gap. Germline V gives CDR1 DFQATT, CDR2 SNEGSKA (reference sequence). The CDR3 extends over 10 amino acids.

Ten or more counts support this clonotype. This rearrangement joins TRBV30 to TRBJ2-7; TRBD2 is a possible D gene (6 bases). The germline V gene encodes CDR1 GTSNPN and CDR2 SVGIG (reference sequence). The CDR3 contains 13 residues. Deletions cut 2 bases from V and 0 bases from J, with 8 bases between. CDR3 in DNA: TGTGCCTGGAGTTCCGGGAGCTCCTACGAGCAGTACTTC. Protein product: CAWSSGSSYEQYF. The full variable domain, with the rest looked up from reference TRBV30 and TRBJ2-7, is SQTIHQWPATLVQPVGSPLSLECTVEGTSNPNLYWYRQAAGRGLQLLFYSVGIGQISSEVPQNLSASRPQDRQFILSSKKLLLSDSGFYLCAWSSGSSYEQYFGPGTRLTVT.

This clonotype was detected a few times. V gene TRBV7-9 combines with J gene TRBJ1-1, with no clear D. The CDR3 extends over 14 amino acids. The ends were cut back, 2 bases at V and 7 bases at J, with 14 bases in the middle. Germline lookup yields CDR1 SEHNR and CDR2 FQNEAQ (reference sequence). CDR3 DNA sequence: TGTGCCAGCAGCTTAAGTCTTTCAAGACATGAAGCTTTCTTT. Protein product: CASSLSLSRHEAFF.

The J gene is TRBJ2-6, the V gene TRBV6-1; no reliable D call. V lost 7 bases and J 1 base, leaving 5 bases between the germline ends. CDR1 and CDR2 (germline): MNHNS, SASEGT. The CDR3 contains 13 residues. The DNA for the CDR3 is TGTGCCAGCATGGGGTCTGGGGCCAACGTCCTGACTTTC. It codes for CASMGSGANVLTF.

This clonotype has a handful of counts. The chain links TRBV9 to TRBJ2-7, with a tentative D call TRBD2 (6 bases). Germline V gene data show CDR1 as SGDLS and CDR2 as YYNGEE. This CDR3 is built from 15 residues. The germline V and J ends were trimmed by 0 bases and 3 bases, with 13 bases remaining between them. The CDR3 DNA sequence: TGTGCCAGCAGCGTAGCAGCGGGCCGAGGCTACGAGCAGTACTTC. This translates into CASSVAAGRGYEQYF.

The chain joins TRBV4-2 to TRBJ2-3; no clear D. Germline V CDR1 and CDR2: LGHNA, YNFKEQ. This CDR3 has 12 amino acids. V was trimmed by 2 bases and J by 8 bases, leaving 8 bases between them. The CDR3 nucleotides are TGTGCCAGCAGCCAATCTGGGGTTACGCAGTATTTT. Amino acid sequence: CASSQSGVTQYF.

The J gene is TRBJ2-7, the V gene TRBV4-3, with TRBD2 as a possible D gene (5 bases). This CDR3 contains 15 residues. Germline CDR1 and CDR2: LGHNA and YSLEER. V was pared by 1 base and J by 4 bases, with 14 bases between. Here the CDR3 DNA reads TGCGCCAGCAGCCAAGTAGTCGGCGGAGGTTACGAGCAGTACTTC. Residues: CASSQVVGGGYEQYF.